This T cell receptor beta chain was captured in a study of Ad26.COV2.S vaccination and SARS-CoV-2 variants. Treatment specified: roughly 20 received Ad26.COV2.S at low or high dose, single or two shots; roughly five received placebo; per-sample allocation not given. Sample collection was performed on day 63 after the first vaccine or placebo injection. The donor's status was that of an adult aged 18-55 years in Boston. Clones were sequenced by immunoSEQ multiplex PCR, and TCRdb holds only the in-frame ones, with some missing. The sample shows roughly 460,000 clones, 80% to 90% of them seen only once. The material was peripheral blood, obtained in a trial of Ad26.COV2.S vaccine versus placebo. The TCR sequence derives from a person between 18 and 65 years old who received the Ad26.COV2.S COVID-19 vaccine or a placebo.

CDR3 DNA sequence: TGTGCCAGCAGTTCCTATAGCAATCAGCCCCAGCATTTT. The encoded protein is CASSSYSNQPQHF. The rearrangement uses TRBV6-5 and TRBJ1-5; D gene uncertain. Trimming removed 4 bases at V and 0 bases at J, with 4 bases between. Germline V gene data show CDR1 as MNHEY and CDR2 as SVGAGI. CDR3 length: 13 residues.